This T cell receptor (beta chain) was sequenced in a study of cytomegalovirus exposure and HLA in healthy donors. The repertoire was sequenced with immunoSEQ multiplex PCR; TCRdb's copy has only in-frame clones and lacks some. This sample has about 130,000 clones; roughly 90% occur once, and the top ten carry approximately 1.5%. Trimming took 5 bases from V and 3 from J; bases not matched to a gene: 6. Germline CDR1 GTSNPN, CDR2 SVGIG (reference sequence). The CDR3 is 13 amino acids. Overall study results and limits: In vitro experiments confirmed that a few CMV-associated chains were specific for CMV antigens. Among TCR beta chains, those listed as cytomegalovirus-associated numbered some 170.

This clone was seen just once. What it binds is unknown. The sequencing input was PBMCs. The chain has TRBV30 and TRBJ2-7; 8 positions match TRBD1. This receptor was obtained from a man aged 30-40 years in good health and CMV-seronegative. CDR3 bases: TGTGCCTGGGGAGTACAGGGGGACTACGAGCAGTACTTC. Protein sequence: CAWGVQGDYEQYF.